Included here is one T cell receptor (beta chain) sequence, with context. The CDR3 extends over 13 amino acids. CDR1 MNHEY and CDR2 SMNVEV come from the germline V gene (reference sequence). V was cut by 7 bases and J by 1 base, with 11 bases left in between. The data were obtained in a study of blood T cell repertoires in COVID-19. In the study overall: Some COVID-19 samples were acute and others convalescent; all came from the United States, Italy and Spain. PBMCs, B-cell-depleted T cells, or T cells provided the cDNA or gDNA that made up the material.

In the original workflow: Reference gene primer amplification gave nucleated cell count estimates. Produced via immunoSEQ multiplex PCR; TCRdb's table is partial and in-frame only. The V and J calls and clone size were taken over from that table, and D and trimming were inferred from the DNA. The sample carries tens of thousands of clones, over 80% recorded once. The genes are TRBV27 and TRBJ2-7; a possible D gene is TRBD1 (6 bases). What was sequenced was peripheral blood. The TCR comes from a human donor in a cohort sampled during active COVID-19. Written as DNA, the CDR3 is TGTGCCAGCACCCAACAGGGATCCTACGAGCAGTACTTC. This translates into CASTQQGSYEQYF.